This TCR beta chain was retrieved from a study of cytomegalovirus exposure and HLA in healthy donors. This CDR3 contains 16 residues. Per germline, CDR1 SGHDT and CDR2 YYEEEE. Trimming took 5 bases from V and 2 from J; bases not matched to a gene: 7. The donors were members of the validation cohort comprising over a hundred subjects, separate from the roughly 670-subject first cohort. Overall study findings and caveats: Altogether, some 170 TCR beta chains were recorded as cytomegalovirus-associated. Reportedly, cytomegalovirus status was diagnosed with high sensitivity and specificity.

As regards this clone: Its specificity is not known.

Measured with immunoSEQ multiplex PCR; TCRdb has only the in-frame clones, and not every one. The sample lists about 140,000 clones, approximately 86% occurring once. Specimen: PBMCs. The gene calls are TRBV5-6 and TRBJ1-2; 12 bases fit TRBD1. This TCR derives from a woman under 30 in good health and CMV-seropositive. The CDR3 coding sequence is TGTGCCAGCAGGCAGGTGGGACAGGGGGCGAACTATGGCTACACCTTC. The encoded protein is CASRQVGQGANYGYTF.